There are a few counts of the clone carrying this T cell receptor (beta chain). Enrollees, roughly 18 to 90 years old, lived in 24 US areas. Assay used: immunoSEQ multiplex PCR; TCRdb lists only in-frame clones, some missing. The sample lists tens of thousands of clones, roughly 80% occurring once. This sample stems from a study of blood T cell repertoires in COVID-19. Study-level information: Sites across the United States, Italy and Spain contributed samples from acute and convalescent COVID-19. The analysed material was cDNA or gDNA that came from T cells, B-cell-depleted T cells, or PBMCs.

V lost 6 bases and J 2 bases, leaving 11 bases between the germline ends. The CDR3 sequence is 13 residues long. Germline V gene data show CDR1 as LGHDT and CDR2 as YNNKEL (reference sequence). The V call is TRBV3-1 (or the pseudogene TRBV3-2), the J call TRBJ2-7, with a weak D call TRBD2 (5 bases). The TCR comes from a woman between 35 and 50 years old with acute COVID-19. Sequencing was carried out using PBMCs or T cells enriched from blood (not recorded which). The CDR3 loop is CASSRTGTYEQYV. Written as DNA, the CDR3 is TGTGCCAGCAGTCGGACGGGGACCTACGAGCAGTACGTC.